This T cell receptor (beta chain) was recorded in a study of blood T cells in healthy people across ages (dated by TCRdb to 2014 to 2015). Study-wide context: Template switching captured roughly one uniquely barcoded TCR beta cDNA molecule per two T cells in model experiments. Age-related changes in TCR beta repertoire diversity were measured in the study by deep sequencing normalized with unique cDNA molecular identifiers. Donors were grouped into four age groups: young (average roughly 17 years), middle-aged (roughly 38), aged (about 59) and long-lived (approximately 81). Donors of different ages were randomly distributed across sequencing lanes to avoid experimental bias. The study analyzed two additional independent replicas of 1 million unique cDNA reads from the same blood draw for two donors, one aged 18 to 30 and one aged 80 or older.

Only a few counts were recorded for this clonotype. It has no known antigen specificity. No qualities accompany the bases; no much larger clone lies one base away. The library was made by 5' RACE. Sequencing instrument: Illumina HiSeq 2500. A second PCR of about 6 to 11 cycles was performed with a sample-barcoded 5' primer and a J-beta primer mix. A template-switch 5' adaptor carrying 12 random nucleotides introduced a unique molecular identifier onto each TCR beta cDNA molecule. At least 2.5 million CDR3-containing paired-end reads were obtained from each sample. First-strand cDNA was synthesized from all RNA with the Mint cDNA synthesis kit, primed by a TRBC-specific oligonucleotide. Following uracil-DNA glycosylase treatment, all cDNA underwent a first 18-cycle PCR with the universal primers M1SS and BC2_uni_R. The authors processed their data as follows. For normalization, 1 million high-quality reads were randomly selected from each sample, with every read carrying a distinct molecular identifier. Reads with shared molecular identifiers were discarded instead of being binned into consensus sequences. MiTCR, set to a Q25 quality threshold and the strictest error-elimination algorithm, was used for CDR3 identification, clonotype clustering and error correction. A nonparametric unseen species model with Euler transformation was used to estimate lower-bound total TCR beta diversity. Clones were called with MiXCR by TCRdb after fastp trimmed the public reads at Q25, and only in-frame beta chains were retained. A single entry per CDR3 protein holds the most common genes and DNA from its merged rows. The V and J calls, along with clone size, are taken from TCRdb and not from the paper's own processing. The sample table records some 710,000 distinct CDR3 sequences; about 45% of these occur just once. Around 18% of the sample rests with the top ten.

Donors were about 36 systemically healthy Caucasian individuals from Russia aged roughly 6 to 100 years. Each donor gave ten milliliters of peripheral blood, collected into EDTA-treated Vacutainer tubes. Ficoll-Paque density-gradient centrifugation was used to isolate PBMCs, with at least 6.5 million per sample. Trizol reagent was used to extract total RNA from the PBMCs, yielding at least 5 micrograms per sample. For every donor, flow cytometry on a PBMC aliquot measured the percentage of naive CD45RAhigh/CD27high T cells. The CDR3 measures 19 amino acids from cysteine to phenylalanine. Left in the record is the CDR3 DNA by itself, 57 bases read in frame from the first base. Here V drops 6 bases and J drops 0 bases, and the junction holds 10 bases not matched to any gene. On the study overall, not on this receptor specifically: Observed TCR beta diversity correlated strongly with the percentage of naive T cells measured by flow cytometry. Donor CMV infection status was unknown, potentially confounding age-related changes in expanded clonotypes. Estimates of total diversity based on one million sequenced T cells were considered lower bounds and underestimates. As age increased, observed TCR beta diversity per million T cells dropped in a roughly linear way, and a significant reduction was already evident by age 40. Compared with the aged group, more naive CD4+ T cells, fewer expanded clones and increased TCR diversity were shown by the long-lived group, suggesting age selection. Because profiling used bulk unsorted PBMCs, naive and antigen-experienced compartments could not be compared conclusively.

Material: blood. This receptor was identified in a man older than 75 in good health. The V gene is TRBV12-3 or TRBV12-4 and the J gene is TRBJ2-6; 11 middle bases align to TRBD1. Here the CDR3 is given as CASSSRTGGHSSGANVLTF. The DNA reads TGTGCCAGCAGCTCTCGGACAGGGGGCCATAGCTCTGGGGCCAACGTCCTGACTTTC.